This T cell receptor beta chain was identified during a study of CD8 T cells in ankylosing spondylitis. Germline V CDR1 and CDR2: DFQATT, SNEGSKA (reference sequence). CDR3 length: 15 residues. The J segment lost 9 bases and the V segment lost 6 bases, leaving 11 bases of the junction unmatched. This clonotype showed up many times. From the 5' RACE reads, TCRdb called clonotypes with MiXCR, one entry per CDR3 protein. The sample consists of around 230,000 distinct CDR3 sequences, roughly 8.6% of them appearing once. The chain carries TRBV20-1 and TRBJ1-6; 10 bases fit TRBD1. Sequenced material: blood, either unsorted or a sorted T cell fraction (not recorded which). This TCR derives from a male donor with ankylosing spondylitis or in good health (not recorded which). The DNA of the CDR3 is TGCAGTGCCCGCCCAGGGACAGGGGCTGGTTCACCCCTCCACTTT. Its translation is CSARPGTGAGSPLHF.